This TCR beta chain was documented in a study of cytomegalovirus exposure and HLA in healthy donors. Germline values: CDR1 GTSNPN, CDR2 SVGIG (reference sequence). This CDR3 is 17 amino acids long. With 3 bases removed from V and 6 bases from J, the gap between germline ends came to 21 bases. Primers: 60 Vbeta forward and 13 Jbeta reverse. TCRdb's table, derived via immunoSEQ multiplex PCR, lists solely in-frame clones and lacks some. The sample holds 110,000 to 150,000 clones, around three quarters seen once. This TCR derives from a man aged 40-49 years in good health and CMV-seropositive. V and J are TRBV30 and TRBJ1-6, with D perhaps TRBD1 (6 bases). The sequenced sample consisted of PBMCs. This CDR3 reads CAWRIQGTGIFNSPLHF. For the CDR3, the DNA is TGTGCCTGGAGGATCCAGGGAACAGGGATTTTTAATTCACCCCTCCACTTT.